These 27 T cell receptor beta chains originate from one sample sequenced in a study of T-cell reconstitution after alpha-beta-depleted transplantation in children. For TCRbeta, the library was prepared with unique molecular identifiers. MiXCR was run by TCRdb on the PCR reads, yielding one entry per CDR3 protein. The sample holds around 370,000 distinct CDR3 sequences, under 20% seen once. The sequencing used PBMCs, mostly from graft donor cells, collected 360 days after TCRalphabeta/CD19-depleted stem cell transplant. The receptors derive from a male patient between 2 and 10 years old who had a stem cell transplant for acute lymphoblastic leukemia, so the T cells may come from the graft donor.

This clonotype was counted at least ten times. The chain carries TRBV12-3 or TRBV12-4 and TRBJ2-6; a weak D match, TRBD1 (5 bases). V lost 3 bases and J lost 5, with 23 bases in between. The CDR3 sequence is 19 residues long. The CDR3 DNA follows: TGTGCCAGCAGTTTTCGAGCCGACAGCCTGTCTTCTTGGGCCAACGTCCTGACTTTC. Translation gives CASSFRADSLSSWANVLTF.

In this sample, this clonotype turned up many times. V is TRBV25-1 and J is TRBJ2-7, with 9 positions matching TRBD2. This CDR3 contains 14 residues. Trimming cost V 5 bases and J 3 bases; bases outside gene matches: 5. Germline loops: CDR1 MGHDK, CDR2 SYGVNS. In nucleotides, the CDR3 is TGTGCCAGCAGTCCTAATAGCGGGAGCTACGAGCAGTACTTC. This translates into CASSPNSGSYEQYF.

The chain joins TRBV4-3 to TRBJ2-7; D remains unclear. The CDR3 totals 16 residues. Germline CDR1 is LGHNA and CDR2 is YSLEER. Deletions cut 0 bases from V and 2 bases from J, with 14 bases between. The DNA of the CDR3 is TGCGCCAGCAGCCAAGATTCCCGGACCTCGACCTACGAGCAGTACTTC. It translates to CASSQDSRTSTYEQYF.

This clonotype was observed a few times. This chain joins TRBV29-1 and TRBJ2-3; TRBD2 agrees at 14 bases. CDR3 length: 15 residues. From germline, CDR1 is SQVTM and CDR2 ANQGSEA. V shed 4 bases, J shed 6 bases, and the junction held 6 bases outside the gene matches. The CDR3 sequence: CSVGGTSGRGDTQYF. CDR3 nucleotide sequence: TGCAGCGTTGGTGGGACTAGCGGGAGAGGTGATACGCAGTATTTT.

In DNA, the CDR3 is TGTGCCAGCTCACCACCTGGGGGCGGGGTGTCAAATGAGCAGTTCTTC. Translated, it gives CASSPPGGGVSNEQFF. V and J are TRBV18 and TRBJ2-1; D could derive from TRBD1 or TRBD2 (6 bases each). The CDR3 is 16 amino acids. CDR1 is KGHSH and CDR2 is LQKENI in the germline V gene. Trimming shortened V by 0 bases and J by 7 bases, and 16 bases separated the two germline ends. The whole variable domain, filled in from reference TRBV18 and TRBJ2-1, reads NAGVMQNPRHLVRRRGQEARLRCSPMKGHSHVYWYRQLPEEGLKFMVYLQKENIIDESGMPKERFSAEFPKEGPSILRIQQVVRGDSAAYFCASSPPGGGVSNEQFFGPGTRLTVL.

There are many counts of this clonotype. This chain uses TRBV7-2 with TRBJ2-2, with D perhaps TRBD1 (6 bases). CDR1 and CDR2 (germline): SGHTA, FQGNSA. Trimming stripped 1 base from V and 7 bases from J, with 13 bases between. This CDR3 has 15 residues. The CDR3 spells CASSLDPQTGGELFF. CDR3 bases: TGTGCCAGCAGCTTAGACCCCCAGACAGGCGGGGAGCTGTTTTTT.

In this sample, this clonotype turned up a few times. CDR3 loop: CASKTHSGANVLTF. DNA for the CDR3: TGCGCCAGCAAGACCCACTCTGGGGCCAACGTCCTGACTTTC. The genes are TRBV5-1 and TRBJ2-6; D not certain. V lost 6 bases to trimming and J lost 0 bases, with 7 bases between them. Germline V CDR1 and CDR2: SGHRS, YFSETQ. This CDR3 region has 14 residues. The full variable domain, its missing parts supplied by reference TRBV5-1 and TRBJ2-6, is KAGVTQTPRYLIKTRGQQVTLSCSPISGHRSVSWYQQTPGQGLQFLFEYFSETQRNKGNFPGRFSGRQFSNSRSEMNVSTLELGDSALYLCASKTHSGANVLTFGAGSRLTVL.

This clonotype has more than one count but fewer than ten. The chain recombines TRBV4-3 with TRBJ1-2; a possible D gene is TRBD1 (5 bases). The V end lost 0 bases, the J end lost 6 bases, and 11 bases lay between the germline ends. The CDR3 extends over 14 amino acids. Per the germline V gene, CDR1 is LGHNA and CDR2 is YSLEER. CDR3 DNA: TGCGCCAGCAGCCAAGATAAGGGAGGGGATGGCTACACCTTC. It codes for CASSQDKGGDGYTF.

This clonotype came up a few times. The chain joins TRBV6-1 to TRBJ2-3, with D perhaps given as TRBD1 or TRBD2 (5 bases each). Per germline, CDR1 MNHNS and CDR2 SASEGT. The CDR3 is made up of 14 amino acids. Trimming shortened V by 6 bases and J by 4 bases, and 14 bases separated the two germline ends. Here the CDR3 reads CASRDSGWADTQYF. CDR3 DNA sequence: TGTGCCAGCAGAGACAGCGGATGGGCAGATACGCAGTATTTT.

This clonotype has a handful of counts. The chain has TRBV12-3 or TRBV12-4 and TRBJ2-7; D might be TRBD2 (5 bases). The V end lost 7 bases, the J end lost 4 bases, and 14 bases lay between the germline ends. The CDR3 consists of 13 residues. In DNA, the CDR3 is TGTGCCAGCAAATTCGGACGGGAATACGAGCAGTACTTC. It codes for CASKFGREYEQYF.

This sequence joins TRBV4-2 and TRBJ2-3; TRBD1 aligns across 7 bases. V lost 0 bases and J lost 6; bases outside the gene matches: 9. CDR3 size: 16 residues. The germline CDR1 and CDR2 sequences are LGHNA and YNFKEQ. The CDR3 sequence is CASSQDGTGVGDTQYF. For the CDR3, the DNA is TGTGCCAGCAGCCAAGATGGTACAGGGGTGGGGGATACGCAGTATTTT.

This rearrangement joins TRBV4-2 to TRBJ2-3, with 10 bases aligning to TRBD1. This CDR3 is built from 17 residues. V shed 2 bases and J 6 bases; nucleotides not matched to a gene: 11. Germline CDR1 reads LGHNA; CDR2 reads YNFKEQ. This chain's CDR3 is CASSQNPRDRGGDTQYF. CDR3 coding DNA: TGTGCCAGCAGCCAAAATCCCCGGGACAGGGGAGGTGATACGCAGTATTTT.

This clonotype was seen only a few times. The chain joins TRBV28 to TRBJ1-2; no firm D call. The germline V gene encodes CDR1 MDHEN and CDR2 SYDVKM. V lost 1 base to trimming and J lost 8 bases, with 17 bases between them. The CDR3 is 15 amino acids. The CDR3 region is CASSLFSRQSEGYTF. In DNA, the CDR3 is TGTGCCAGCAGTTTATTTTCTCGACAATCGGAGGGCTACACCTTC.

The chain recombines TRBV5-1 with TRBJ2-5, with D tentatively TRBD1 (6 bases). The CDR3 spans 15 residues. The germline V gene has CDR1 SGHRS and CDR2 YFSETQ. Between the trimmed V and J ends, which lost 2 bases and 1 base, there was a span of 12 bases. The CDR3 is CASSLIGTPQETQYF. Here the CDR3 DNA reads TGCGCCAGCAGCTTAATCGGGACACCCCAAGAGACCCAGTACTTC.

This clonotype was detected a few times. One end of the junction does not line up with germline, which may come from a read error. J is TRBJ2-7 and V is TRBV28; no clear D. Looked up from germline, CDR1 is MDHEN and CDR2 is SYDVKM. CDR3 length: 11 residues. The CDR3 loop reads CASSLGDFSIF. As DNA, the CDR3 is TGTGCCAGCAGTTTAGGCGACTTTTCGATTTTC.

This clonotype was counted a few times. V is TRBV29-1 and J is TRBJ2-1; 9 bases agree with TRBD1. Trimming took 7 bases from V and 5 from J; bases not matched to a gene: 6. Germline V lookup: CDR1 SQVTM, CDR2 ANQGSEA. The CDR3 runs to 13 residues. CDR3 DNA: TGCAGCGCGTGGGGACAGGGTCACAATGAGCAGTTCTTC. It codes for CSAWGQGHNEQFF.

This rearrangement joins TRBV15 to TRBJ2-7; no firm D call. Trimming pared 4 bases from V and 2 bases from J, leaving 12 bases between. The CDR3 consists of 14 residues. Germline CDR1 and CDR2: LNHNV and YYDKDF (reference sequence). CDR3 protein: CATSTSFSAYEQYF. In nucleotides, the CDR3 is TGTGCCACCAGCACTTCGTTTTCGGCCTACGAGCAGTACTTC.

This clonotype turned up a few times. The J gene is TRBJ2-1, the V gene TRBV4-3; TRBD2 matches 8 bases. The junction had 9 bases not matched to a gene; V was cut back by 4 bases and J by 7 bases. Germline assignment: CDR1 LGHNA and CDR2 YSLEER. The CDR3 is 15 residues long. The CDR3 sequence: CASSPGLGAENEQFF. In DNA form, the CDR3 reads TGCGCCAGCAGCCCGGGACTAGGGGCGGAAAATGAGCAGTTCTTC.

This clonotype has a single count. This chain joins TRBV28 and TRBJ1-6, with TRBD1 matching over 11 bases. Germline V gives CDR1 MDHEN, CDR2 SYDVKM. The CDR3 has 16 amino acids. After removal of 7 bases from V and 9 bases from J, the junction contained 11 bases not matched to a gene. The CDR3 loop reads CASTPPGTGGTSPLHF. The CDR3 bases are TGTGCCAGCACACCTCCCGGGACAGGGGGGACTTCACCCCTCCACTTT.

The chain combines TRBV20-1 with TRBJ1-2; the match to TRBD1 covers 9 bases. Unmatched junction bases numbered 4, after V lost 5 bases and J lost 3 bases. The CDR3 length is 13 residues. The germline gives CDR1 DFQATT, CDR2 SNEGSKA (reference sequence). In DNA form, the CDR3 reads TGCAGTGCTGCGACAGGGGGTGACTATGGCTACACCTTC. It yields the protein CSAATGGDYGYTF.

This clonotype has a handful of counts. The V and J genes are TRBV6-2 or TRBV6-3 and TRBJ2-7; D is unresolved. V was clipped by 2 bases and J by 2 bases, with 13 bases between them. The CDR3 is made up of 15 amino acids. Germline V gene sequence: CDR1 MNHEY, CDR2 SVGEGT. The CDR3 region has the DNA TGTGCCAGCAGTTACGCGGTCGTGCCCCCCTACGAGCAGTACTTC. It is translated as CASSYAVVPPYEQYF.

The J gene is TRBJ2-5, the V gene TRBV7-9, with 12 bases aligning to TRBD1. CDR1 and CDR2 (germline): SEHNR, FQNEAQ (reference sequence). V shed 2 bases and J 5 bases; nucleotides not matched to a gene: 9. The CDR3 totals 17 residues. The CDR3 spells CASSLTSGTGGVETQYF. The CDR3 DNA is TGTGCCAGCAGCTTAACATCCGGGACAGGGGGCGTGGAGACCCAGTACTTC.

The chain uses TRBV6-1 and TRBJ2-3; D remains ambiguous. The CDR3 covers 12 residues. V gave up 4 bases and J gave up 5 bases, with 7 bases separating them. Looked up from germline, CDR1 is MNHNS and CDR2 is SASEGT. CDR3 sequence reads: CASSGRLDTQYF. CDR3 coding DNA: TGTGCCAGCAGTGGGCGGCTAGATACGCAGTATTTT.

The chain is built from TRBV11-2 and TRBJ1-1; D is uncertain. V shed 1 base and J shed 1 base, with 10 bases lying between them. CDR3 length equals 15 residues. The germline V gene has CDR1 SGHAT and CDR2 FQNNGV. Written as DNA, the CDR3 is TGTGCCAGCAGCTTAGGAATTTTTGGGAACACTGAAGCTTTCTTT. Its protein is CASSLGIFGNTEAFF.

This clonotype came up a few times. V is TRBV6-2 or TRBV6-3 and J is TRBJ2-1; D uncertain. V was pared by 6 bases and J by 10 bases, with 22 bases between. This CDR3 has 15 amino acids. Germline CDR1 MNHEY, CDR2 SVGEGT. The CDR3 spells CASRLDVVSIREQFF. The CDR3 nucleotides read TGTGCCAGCAGACTCGACGTAGTGTCGATCCGAGAGCAGTTCTTC.

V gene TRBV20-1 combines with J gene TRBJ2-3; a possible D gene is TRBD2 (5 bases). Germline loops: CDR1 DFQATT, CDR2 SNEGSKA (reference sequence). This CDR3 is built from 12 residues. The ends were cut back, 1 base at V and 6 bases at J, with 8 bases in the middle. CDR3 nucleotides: TGCAGTGCTAGAGTACCGGGGGATACGCAGTATTTT. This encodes CSARVPGDTQYF.

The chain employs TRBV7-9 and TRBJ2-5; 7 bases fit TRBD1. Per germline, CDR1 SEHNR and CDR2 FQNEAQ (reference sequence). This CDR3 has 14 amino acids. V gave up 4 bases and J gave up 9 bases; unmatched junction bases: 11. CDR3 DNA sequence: TGTGCCAGCAGCTCGGGACAGCCCGTCAGGGCCCAGTACTTC. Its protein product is CASSSGQPVRAQYF.